These 31 T cell receptor beta chains came from one sample sequenced in a study of T-cell reconstitution after alpha-beta-depleted transplantation in children. Preparation of the TCRbeta library involved a method that used unique molecular identifiers. TCRdb redid the calling of the PCR reads with MiXCR, one entry per CDR3 protein. The table lists 150,000 to 200,000 distinct CDR3 sequences, about 6% of them singletons. Sequenced here: PBMCs, sampled before TCRalphabeta/CD19-depleted stem cell transplant. The receptors stem from a girl less than two years old with combined immunodeficiency, due to receive a stem cell transplant.

This clonotype was detected many times. This chain links TRBV5-5 with TRBJ2-1, with D possibly TRBD2 on 5 matching bases. The CDR3 is 12 amino acids. Germline loops: CDR1 SGHKS, CDR2 YYEKEE (reference sequence). Trimming left V 4 bases short and J 9 bases short, with 11 bases between. The chain's CDR3 is CASSLTMGEQFF. In DNA, the CDR3 is TGTGCCAGCAGCCTGACTATGGGTGAGCAGTTCTTC.

This clonotype was picked up a small number of times. This chain links TRBV6-1 with TRBJ2-7; TRBD2 matches at 14 bases. The CDR3 runs to 14 residues. With 7 bases clipped from V and 4 bases from J, the junction kept 3 bases outside the gene matches. Germline V gene sequence: CDR1 MNHNS, CDR2 SASEGT. CDR3 sequence (DNA): TGTGCCAGCACTGGGACTAGCGGGAGTTACGAGCAGTACTTC. This gives the protein CASTGTSGSYEQYF.

This clonotype was counted ten times or more. The chain has TRBV14 and TRBJ2-5, with a tentative D call TRBD1 (6 bases). The germline CDR1 and CDR2 sequences are SGHDN and FVKESK. Trimming pared 0 bases from V and 4 bases from J, leaving 12 bases between. The CDR3 is 15 amino acids. The CDR3 DNA is TGTGCCAGCAGCCAAGATTCGGACAGTGGAGAGACCCAGTACTTC. This gives the protein CASSQDSDSGETQYF.

This clonotype was picked up many times. This chain uses TRBV6-2 or TRBV6-3 with TRBJ2-3; D tentatively reads TRBD1 or TRBD2 (5 bases each). V was pared by 5 bases and J by 3 bases, with 15 bases between. Germline V lookup: CDR1 MNHEY, CDR2 SVGEGT. The CDR3 length is 15 residues. CDR3 nucleotide sequence: TGTGCCAGCAGTCCGTGGGGGTTGAGGACAGATACGCAGTATTTT. It specifies CASSPWGLRTDTQYF.

In DNA, the CDR3 is TGTGCCAGCAGCGAAGCGGAAGCCTCTAGCACAGATACGCAGTATTTT. Translating gives CASSEAEASSTDTQYF. The chain joins TRBV3-1 to TRBJ2-3, with D possibly matching TRBD2 (5 bases). In germline, CDR1 is LGHDT, CDR2 YNNKEL (reference sequence). The CDR3 totals 16 residues. Trimming removed 5 bases at V and 0 bases at J, with 15 bases between.

This clonotype was observed at least ten times. The chain links TRBV4-1 to TRBJ1-6; no definite D call. There are 11 residues in the CDR3. Germline CDR1 is MGHRA and CDR2 is YSYEKL. Between the trimmed V and J ends, which lost 4 bases and 14 bases, there was a span of 9 bases. DNA for the CDR3: TGCGCCAGCAGCCGGGGATCATCCCTCCACTTT. This encodes CASSRGSSLHF.

This clonotype was detected many times. This chain connects TRBV20-1 to TRBJ2-3, with 8 nucleotides matching TRBD2. Germline CDR1 reads DFQATT; CDR2 reads SNEGSKA (reference sequence). The CDR3 has 13 residues. V dropped 6 bases and J dropped 1; count of bases not matched to a gene: 3. The CDR3 region has the DNA TGCAGTGCGCTTAGCGGGGGCACAGATACGCAGTATTTT. This gives the protein CSALSGGTDTQYF.

This clonotype has a count of ten or more. V is TRBV7-8 and J is TRBJ2-1; D ambiguous. The CDR3 has 16 amino acids. CDR1 SGHVS and CDR2 FQNEAQ come from the germline V gene. Trimming stripped 5 bases from V and 4 bases from J, with 18 bases between. The CDR3 DNA sequence: TGTGCCAGCAGCCTCCGAAACTTGAAAGGGTACAATGAGCAGTTCTTC. Protein product: CASSLRNLKGYNEQFF.

This clonotype showed up many times. CDR3 nucleotides: TGCGCCAGCAGCCAAGGCCGGACTAGCGGGGGATACGAGCAGTACTTC. It yields the protein CASSQGRTSGGYEQYF. V and J are TRBV4-1 and TRBJ2-7; 13 bases line up with TRBD2. Germline CDR1 reads MGHRA; CDR2 reads YSYEKL. The CDR3 runs 16 residues. After removal of 1 base from V and 4 bases from J, the junction contained 4 bases not matched to a gene.

This clonotype came up many times. The chain links TRBV12-3 or TRBV12-4 to TRBJ2-7, with D unclear. V gave up 3 bases and J gave up 9 bases, with 9 bases separating them. The CDR3 runs 11 residues. CDR3 region: CASSFGQPQYF. DNA for the CDR3: TGTGCCAGCAGTTTCGGGCAACCGCAGTACTTC.

This clonotype was picked up many times. The rearrangement links TRBV3-1 to TRBJ2-7; 9 bases match TRBD2. CDR3 size: 16 residues. The germline V gene encodes CDR1 LGHDT and CDR2 YNNKEL (reference sequence). The V and J ends lost 0 bases and 3 bases, in that order; junction bases with no gene match: 6. The CDR3 reads CASSQEVLAGYYEQYF. In DNA, the CDR3 is TGTGCCAGCAGCCAAGAGGTGCTAGCGGGGTACTACGAGCAGTACTTC.

This clonotype was observed at least ten times. The V call is TRBV9, the J call TRBJ2-1; D not resolved. The CDR3 covers 15 residues. Germline CDR1 reads SGDLS; CDR2 reads YYNGEE. Trimming cost V 3 bases and J 10 bases, with 20 bases left between them. In nucleotides, the CDR3 is TGTGCCAGCAGCGCCTCCAGCGTCACGGCGGTAGAGCAGTTCTTC. This sequence encodes CASSASSVTAVEQFF.

This clonotype was counted ten times or more. The chain joins TRBV27 to TRBJ1-2; weak D call: TRBD1 (6 bases). Germline CDR1 MNHEY, CDR2 SMNVEV (reference sequence). The CDR3 is 12 residues long. V was pared by 4 bases and J by 6 bases, with 9 bases between. CDR3 in amino acids: CASSSPGDGYTF. The CDR3 DNA reads TGTGCCAGCAGTTCTCCAGGGGATGGCTACACCTTC.

In this sample, this clonotype turned up many times. The chain joins TRBV4-3 to TRBJ2-3; weak D call: TRBD1 (5 bases). This CDR3 region has 15 residues. Trimming took off 0 bases at V and 0 bases at J, with 7 bases between the two ends. Germline CDR1 LGHNA, CDR2 YSLEER. Here the CDR3 DNA reads TGCGCCAGCAGCCAAGACAGGGCTAGCACAGATACGCAGTATTTT. This translates into CASSQDRASTDTQYF.

This clonotype has a handful of counts. V gene TRBV11-2 combines with J gene TRBJ2-6; D is undetermined. Germline assignment: CDR1 SGHAT and CDR2 FQNNGV. V was trimmed by 5 bases and J by 0 bases, leaving 20 bases between them. This CDR3 contains 19 residues. Here the CDR3 reads CASSINRASPSSGANVLTF. The DNA for the CDR3 is TGTGCCAGCAGCATAAATCGCGCCAGCCCGAGCTCTGGGGCCAACGTCCTGACTTTC.

This clonotype was picked up many times. CDR3 DNA sequence: TGTGCCAGCAGCGTAGCGGGGTATAGTACAGATACGCAGTATTTT. This encodes CASSVAGYSTDTQYF. The chain joins TRBV9 to TRBJ2-3; D may be TRBD2 (5 bases). Trimming cost V 0 bases and J 3 bases, with 11 bases left between them. Germline values: CDR1 SGDLS, CDR2 YYNGEE. CDR3 length: 15 amino acids.

This clonotype was counted between two and nine times. For the CDR3, the DNA is TGTGCCACCAGCAGCAGACGGCCCGGGACCATCCAAGAGACCCAGTACTTC. Its translation: CATSSRRPGTIQETQYF. This rearrangement joins TRBV15 to TRBJ2-5, with D perhaps TRBD1 or TRBD2 (5 bases each). The V gene's germline CDR1 is LNHNV and CDR2 YYDKDF (reference sequence). The V gene lost 3 bases and the J gene lost 1 base, with 18 bases spanning the gap. The CDR3 runs 17 residues.

This clonotype was detected ten times or more. The chain is built from TRBV7-2 and TRBJ1-3; a weak D match, TRBD1 (5 bases). This CDR3 is 14 amino acids long. The V and J ends lost 7 bases and 4 bases respectively, with 14 bases between them. Germline CDR1 SGHTA, CDR2 FQGNSA. CDR3 bases: TGTGCCAGCACTCACAGGTTCTCCGGAAACACCATATATTTT. This gives the protein CASTHRFSGNTIYF.

This clonotype was observed many times. This chain links TRBV5-6 with TRBJ2-1, with 7 bases lining up with TRBD1. CDR3 length: 13 residues. In germline, CDR1 is SGHDT, CDR2 YYEEEE. The trim removed 4 bases at V and 5 bases at J, leaving 3 bases unmatched. The CDR3 DNA follows: TGTGCCAGCAGCCTCGGACAGGACAATGAGCAGTTCTTC. Residues: CASSLGQDNEQFF. Based on the CDR3 plus reference TRBV5-6 and TRBJ2-1, the full variable domain is DAGVTQSPTHLIKTRGQQVTLRCSPKSGHDTVSWYQQALGQGPQFIFQYYEEEERQRGNFPDRFSGHQFPNYSSELNVNALLLGDSALYLCASSLGQDNEQFFGPGTRLTVL.

The chain recombines TRBV4-1 with TRBJ2-7; D call uncertain. This CDR3 contains 12 residues. Germline-derived CDR1 and CDR2 are MGHRA and YSYEKL. The V end was cut by 8 bases, the J end by 4 bases, with 12 bases between. CDR3 sequence: CASCYRVYEQYF. CDR3 in DNA: TGCGCCAGCTGCTACCGGGTTTACGAGCAGTACTTC.

This clonotype has only a few counts. V gene TRBV4-3 combines with J gene TRBJ1-5; TRBD1 is a possible D gene (6 bases). The CDR3 totals 15 residues. V lost 0 bases to trimming and J lost 6 bases, with 12 bases between them. Per the germline V gene, CDR1 is LGHNA and CDR2 is YSLEER. This chain's CDR3 is CASSQDRGIVQPQHF. The DNA for the CDR3 is TGCGCCAGCAGCCAAGATAGGGGGATCGTTCAGCCCCAGCATTTT.

This clonotype was counted many times. V is TRBV24-1 and J is TRBJ2-3; TRBD2 aligns across 9 bases. CDR1 is KGHDR, CDR2 SFDVKD, per germline. Trimming took 2 bases from V and 5 from J; bases not matched to a gene: 10. CDR3 length: 17 amino acids. The CDR3 sequence is CATSDWASGVKGDTQYF. The CDR3 DNA sequence: TGTGCCACCAGTGATTGGGCTAGCGGGGTAAAAGGAGATACGCAGTATTTT.

V usage is TRBV7-6 and J usage is TRBJ2-5, with D uncertain. Looked up from germline, CDR1 is SGHVS and CDR2 is FNYEAQ. The CDR3 contains 14 residues. V lost 1 base and J lost 1, with 7 bases in between. The DNA for the CDR3 is TGTGCCAGCAGCTTAGAGGAAACCCAAGAGACCCAGTACTTC. Its translation is CASSLEETQETQYF.

This clonotype was found many times. The gene calls are TRBV7-3 and TRBJ2-3; weak D call: TRBD1 (7 bases). Germline CDR1 reads SGHTA; CDR2 reads FQGTGA. Trimming removed 4 bases at V and 3 bases at J, with 14 bases between. The CDR3 loop spans 15 amino acids. For the CDR3, the DNA is TGTGCCAGCAGCTCCAGGGGGGCCCGGACAGATACGCAGTATTTT. Translation gives CASSSRGARTDTQYF.

This clonotype has at least ten counts. This chain connects TRBV2 to TRBJ2-1; maybe TRBD2 (5 bases). The V end was cut by 4 bases, the J end by 9 bases, with 13 bases between. Germline loops: CDR1 SNHLY, CDR2 FYNNEI. This CDR3 has 13 residues. The CDR3 coding sequence is TGTGCCAGCAGTGTTAAGGAGGTGGGTGAGCAGTTCTTC. It encodes CASSVKEVGEQFF. Full variable domain (remainder filled in from reference TRBV2 and TRBJ2-1): EPEVTQTPSHQVTQMGQEVILRCVPISNHLYFYWYRQILGQKVEFLVSFYNNEISEKSEIFDDQFSVERPDGSNFTLKIRSTKLEDSAMYFCASSVKEVGEQFFGPGTRLTVL.

At least ten counts were recorded for this clonotype. The CDR3 region is CASSFTIGQGKSEAFF. In DNA, the CDR3 is TGTGCCAGCAGCTTCACTATAGGACAGGGAAAGTCTGAAGCTTTCTTT. The chain combines TRBV7-6 with TRBJ1-1, with 8 nucleotides matching TRBD1. The V segment lost 3 bases and the J segment 6 bases; nucleotides outside the gene matches: 12. CDR1 and CDR2 (germline): SGHVS, FNYEAQ. CDR3 size: 16 residues.

This clonotype was picked up many times. This chain connects TRBV7-6 to TRBJ1-5; tentative D call: TRBD1 (5 bases). Germline CDR1 reads SGHVS; CDR2 reads FNYEAQ. Trimming took off 5 bases at V and 2 bases at J, with 10 bases between the two ends. CDR3 length: 14 amino acids. The CDR3: CASSPGRGNQPQHF. The CDR3 coding sequence is TGTGCCAGCAGCCCGGGACGGGGCAATCAGCCCCAGCATTTT.

This clonotype was detected ten times or more. CDR3 DNA sequence: TGTGCCAGCAGCTTATCGGGCGGGAGCTATGAGCAGTTCTTC. Translated: CASSLSGGSYEQFF. The chain recombines TRBV7-3 with TRBJ2-1, with 7 bases aligning to TRBD2. The germline CDR1 and CDR2 sequences are SGHTA and FQGTGA. V was clipped by 2 bases and J by 8 bases; unmatched bases: 6. The CDR3 has 14 residues.

This clonotype was seen more than once but under ten times. V is TRBV19 and J is TRBJ2-1; D call uncertain. Trimming took off 3 bases at V and 7 bases at J, with 13 bases between the two ends. The V gene's germline CDR1 is LNHDA and CDR2 SQIVND (reference sequence). CDR3 length equals 14 residues. The CDR3 bases are TGTGCCAGTAGTATTTTCGACTTCAGGAATGAGCAGTTCTTC. Its protein product is CASSIFDFRNEQFF.

The table lists this clonotype with many counts. V and J are TRBV7-2 and TRBJ2-3; 8 nucleotides agree with TRBD2. The V gene's germline CDR1 is SGHTA and CDR2 FQGNSA. J was trimmed by 2 bases and V by 3 bases; bases with no gene match: 4. This CDR3 is built from 15 residues. DNA for the CDR3: TGTGCCAGCAGCTTCTTCGGGGGGGTCACAGATACGCAGTATTTT. Its protein product is CASSFFGGVTDTQYF. The variable domain in full, completed from reference TRBV7-2 and TRBJ2-3, reads GAGVSQSPSNKVTEKGKDVELRCDPISGHTALYWYRQSLGQGLEFLIYFQGNSAPDKSGLPSDRFSAERTGGSVSTLTIQRTQQEDSAVYLCASSFFGGVTDTQYFGPGTRLTVL.

This clonotype was observed many times. The CDR3 here is CASSLASTTDTQYF. CDR3 nucleotides: TGTGCCAGCAGCTTAGCGTCGACCACAGATACGCAGTATTTT. This chain uses TRBV7-9 with TRBJ2-3; D call uncertain. Looked up from germline, CDR1 is SEHNR and CDR2 is FQNEAQ (reference sequence). The length of the CDR3 is 14 residues. V lost 0 bases to trimming and J lost 2 bases, with 6 bases between them.